Presented here are 27 T cell receptor beta chains from one specimen sequenced in a study of metastatic and nonmetastatic thyroid tumors. TCRdb re-clonotyped the PCR reads via MiXCR. This sample yields tens of thousands of clones, of which 25% are seen a single time; about 10% belongs to the top ten. Until they underwent thyroid surgery, no patient had received any treatment. Sequenced input: blood. These receptors were taken from a female donor with papillary thyroid cancer or a benign thyroid nodule (not recorded which). Some clones in this sample may be carry-over from other donors' samples.

This clone was seen repeatedly, ten times or more. The rearrangement links TRBV9 to TRBJ1-2, with D maybe TRBD1 (6 bases). The CDR3 is made up of 16 amino acids. The germline V gene encodes CDR1 SGDLS and CDR2 YYNGEE. Between the trimmed V and J ends, which lost 3 bases and 6 bases, there was a span of 21 bases. The CDR3 is CASSAATIQGRHGYTF. CDR3 nucleotides: TGTGCCAGCAGCGCCGCCACGATACAGGGAAGGCATGGCTACACCTTC.

This clone was recorded many times. The V and J genes are TRBV19 and TRBJ1-5; D possibly corresponds to TRBD1 (6 bases). This CDR3 region has 16 residues. Germline loops: CDR1 LNHDA, CDR2 SQIVND (reference sequence). With 4 bases removed from V and 2 bases from J, the gap between germline ends came to 15 bases. The CDR3 here is CASSTYQGIGNQPQHF. CDR3 nucleotides: TGTGCCAGTAGTACCTATCAGGGGATTGGCAATCAGCCCCAGCATTTT.

There are many counts of this clone. The J gene is TRBJ2-1, the V gene TRBV12-3 or TRBV12-4; no reliable D call. The CDR3 consists of 15 residues. The V and J ends lost 6 bases and 8 bases respectively, with 20 bases between them. The CDR3 spells CASRMVSSYPDEQFF. The CDR3 DNA follows: TGTGCCAGCAGAATGGTTAGTTCTTACCCGGATGAGCAGTTCTTC.

The chain has TRBV30 and TRBJ2-7; TRBD2 matches at 8 bases. CDR1 is GTSNPN and CDR2 is SVGIG in the germline V gene (reference sequence). V lost 0 bases to trimming and J lost 2 bases; unmatched junction nucleotides: 9. CDR3 length: 16 amino acids. The CDR3 sequence: CAWSVRGRRSPYEQYF. The CDR3, as DNA: TGTGCCTGGAGTGTACGCGGGAGGAGGAGTCCCTACGAGCAGTACTTC. The variable domain in full, with the rest retrieved from reference TRBV30 and TRBJ2-7, is SQTIHQWPATLVQPVGSPLSLECTVEGTSNPNLYWYRQAAGRGLQLLFYSVGIGQISSEVPQNLSASRPQDRQFILSSKKLLLSDSGFYLCAWSVRGRRSPYEQYFGPGTRLTVT.

In this sample, this clone is medium-sized. The chain couples TRBV2 to TRBJ2-7; D remains unclear. Germline V lookup: CDR1 SNHLY, CDR2 FYNNEI. Trimming shortened V by 5 bases and J by 2 bases, and 7 bases separated the two germline ends. CDR3 size: 12 residues. Here the CDR3 DNA reads TGTGCCAGCAGTCGCCGACCCTACGAGCAGTACTTC. Residues: CASSRRPYEQYF.

This clone was recorded at least ten times. The V call is TRBV4-1, the J call TRBJ2-1; D is uncertain. CDR1 and CDR2 (germline): MGHRA, YSYEKL. This CDR3 has 12 residues. V lost 4 bases and J lost 8, with 9 bases in between. In DNA, the CDR3 is TGCGCCAGCAGCCTCCTTGGCGATGAGCAGTTCTTC. This encodes CASSLLGDEQFF.

This clone was recorded at least ten times. The V gene is TRBV20-1, the J gene TRBJ1-1; weak D call: TRBD1 (5 bases). The germline V gene has CDR1 DFQATT and CDR2 SNEGSKA (reference sequence). The CDR3 sequence is 13 residues long. V was pared by 5 bases and J by 0 bases, with 10 bases between. The CDR3 sequence is CSAHPDMNTEAFF. The CDR3, as DNA: TGCAGTGCTCACCCGGACATGAACACTGAAGCTTTCTTT.

Comment on this clone: At one end, the junction sequence differs from germline, possibly due to a read error. The chain employs TRBV11-3 and TRBJ1-1, with D hard to call. There are 14 residues in the CDR3. Germline V gene data show CDR1 as SGHNT and CDR2 as YENEEA. The CDR3 protein is CASSLVLMNPEAFF. The CDR3 DNA reads as TGTGCCAGCAGCTTAGTCCTTATGAACCCTGAAGCTTTCTTT.

For this clone: This clone may be a read error of a much larger clone one base away. Different DNA sequences within this sample yield the same CDR3. The chain recombines TRBV30 with TRBJ1-1; perhaps TRBD1 as D (6 bases). Trimming removed 0 bases from V and 7 bases from J, with 12 bases in between. CDR3 length: 13 residues. From germline, CDR1 is GTSNPN and CDR2 SVGIG (reference sequence). The DNA for the CDR3 is TGTGCCTGGAGTGTTGGCAGGGGAAGTGAAGCTTTCTTT. Amino acid sequence: CAWSVGRGSEAFF.

In this sample, this clone turned up many times. The chain joins TRBV20-1 to TRBJ1-1; D might be TRBD1 (5 bases). The CDR3 length is 13 residues. The V gene lost 5 bases and the J gene lost 1 base, with 11 bases spanning the gap. Germline loops: CDR1 DFQATT, CDR2 SNEGSKA (reference sequence). The chain's CDR3 is CSAFRQPNTEAFF. CDR3 sequence (DNA): TGCAGTGCTTTTCGACAGCCGAACACTGAAGCTTTCTTT.

The chain joins TRBV30 to TRBJ1-3; D unclear. The CDR3 has 17 amino acids. CDR1 is GTSNPN and CDR2 is SVGIG in the germline V gene (reference sequence). The V gene lost 3 bases and the J gene lost 1 base, with 19 bases spanning the gap. CDR3 region: CAWRISGRFHSGNTIYF. The CDR3, as DNA: TGTGCCTGGAGGATCTCGGGTCGTTTCCATTCTGGAAACACCATATATTTT.

This clone was observed once. The chain joins TRBV11-2 to TRBJ1-2; D is perhaps TRBD1 (6 bases). With 1 base removed from V and 3 bases from J, the gap between germline ends came to 24 bases. The CDR3 loop spans 19 amino acids. Germline CDR1 SGHAT, CDR2 FQNNGV. The CDR3 region is CASSLGTGPGVHKDYGYTF. CDR3 in DNA: TGTGCCAGCAGCTTAGGCACTGGGCCAGGGGTTCACAAGGACTATGGCTACACCTTC.

V usage is TRBV7-2 and J usage is TRBJ2-2, with unresolved D. Between the trimmed V and J ends, which lost 0 bases and 7 bases, there was a span of 9 bases. Germline lookup yields CDR1 SGHTA and CDR2 FQGNSA. The CDR3 is 14 amino acids. As DNA, the CDR3 is TGTGCCAGCAGCTTAGCCCTAGGCGGCGGGGAGCTGTTTTTT. Translating gives CASSLALGGGELFF. The whole variable domain, filled in from reference TRBV7-2 and TRBJ2-2, reads GAGVSQSPSNKVTEKGKDVELRCDPISGHTALYWYRQSLGQGLEFLIYFQGNSAPDKSGLPSDRFSAERTGGSVSTLTIQRTQQEDSAVYLCASSLALGGGELFFGEGSRLTVL.

J is TRBJ1-1 and V is TRBV6-1; tentative D call: TRBD1 (5 bases). Germline CDR1 MNHNS, CDR2 SASEGT. Trimming stripped 8 bases from V and 11 bases from J, with 15 bases between. The CDR3 loop spans 11 amino acids. Here the CDR3 reads CASGVTGPAFF. CDR3 coding DNA: TGTGCCAGCGGTGTTACAGGTCCGGCTTTCTTT.

V usage is TRBV6-5 and J usage is TRBJ2-7, with D perhaps matching TRBD1 (6 bases). V was shortened by 2 bases and J by 0 bases, with 20 bases between the two germline ends. Looked up from germline, CDR1 is MNHEY and CDR2 is SVGAGI. CDR3 size: 18 residues. CDR3 coding DNA: TGTGCCAGCAGTTACCGATTTCAGGTACAGGGTTACTCCTACGAGCAGTACTTC. Its translation: CASSYRFQVQGYSYEQYF.

This clone was detected only a few times. V and J are TRBV12-3 or TRBV12-4 and TRBJ2-3; D may be TRBD1 (6 bases). The CDR3 length is 15 residues. Trimming removed 7 bases from V and 3 bases from J, with 17 bases in between. DNA for the CDR3: TGTGCCAGCATCCATAACAGGGCTTGGACAGATACGCAGTATTTT. This sequence encodes CASIHNRAWTDTQYF.

The rearrangement uses TRBV9 and TRBJ2-7; D is undetermined. CDR1 is SGDLS and CDR2 is YYNGEE in the germline V gene. V lost 2 bases to trimming and J lost 3 bases, with 6 bases between them. The CDR3 contains 12 residues. The CDR3 protein is CASSVDSYEQYF. The CDR3 region has the DNA TGTGCCAGCAGCGTTGATAGCTACGAGCAGTACTTC.

This clone was counted a few times. A much larger clone lies a single base off, so this may be a read error. The rearrangement joins TRBV4-1 to TRBJ2-5; D is unclear. With 2 bases removed from V and 4 bases from J, the gap between germline ends came to 11 bases. The CDR3 totals 14 residues. CDR1 is MGHRA and CDR2 is YSYEKL in the germline V gene. The CDR3 DNA reads TGCGCCAGCAGCCAATATGTGTGTACAGAGACCCAGTACTTC. Amino acids: CASSQYVCTETQYF.

This clone has only a few counts. V is TRBV5-1 and J is TRBJ1-3; maybe TRBD1 (6 bases). CDR1 is SGHRS, CDR2 YFSETQ, per germline. The CDR3 is 17 amino acids. Trimming left V 0 bases short and J 4 bases short, with 17 bases between. CDR3 DNA: TGCGCCAGCAGCTTGGTCACCGGGACATGGTGGGGAAACACCATATATTTT. Translating gives CASSLVTGTWWGNTIYF.

This clone was observed many times. The chain recombines TRBV5-8 with TRBJ2-2; TRBD1 matches at 7 bases. In germline, CDR1 is SGHTS, CDR2 YDEGEE. The CDR3 covers 16 residues. Losses at the gene ends were 4 bases for V and 7 bases for J; bases not matched to a gene: 13. CDR3 sequence (DNA): TGTGCCAGCAGCCTGGGATTCGACAGGGATATCGGGGAGCTGTTTTTT. This codes for CASSLGFDRDIGELFF.

This clone showed up many times. At one boundary the junction diverges from the germline segment, which might be a read error. Other nucleotide sequences in the sample specify the same CDR3. The rearrangement joins TRBV4-3 to TRBJ1-1; 8 positions match TRBD1. There are 13 residues in the CDR3. In germline, CDR1 is LGHNA, CDR2 YSLEER. The CDR3 DNA is TGCGCCAGCAGCGAAGACAGGGGAACTGAAGCTTTCTTT. This translates into CASSEDRGTEAFF.

This clone was detected ten times or more. The chain joins TRBV5-1 to TRBJ2-1; a possible D gene is TRBD1 (7 bases). V was shortened by 4 bases and J by 3 bases, with 11 bases between the two germline ends. Per germline, CDR1 SGHRS and CDR2 YFSETQ. The CDR3 runs to 14 residues. The CDR3 DNA reads as TGCGCCAGCAGCGGAGGGGGCCTCTACAATGAGCAGTTCTTC. It is translated as CASSGGGLYNEQFF.

This clone came up many times. Here the CDR3 reads CASSLTSGDFRQYF. Here the CDR3 DNA reads TGTGCCAGCAGCTTGACTAGCGGGGATTTTCGGCAGTACTTC. The J gene is TRBJ2-7, the V gene TRBV7-2; TRBD2 agrees at 11 bases. The germline gives CDR1 SGHTA, CDR2 FQGNSA. The CDR3 loop spans 14 amino acids. The V and J ends lost 3 bases and 9 bases, in that order; junction bases with no gene match: 7.

This clone was detected many times. The chain combines TRBV27 with TRBJ1-5; no definite D call. This CDR3 comprises 13 residues. V lost 3 bases and J 7 bases, leaving 10 bases between the germline ends. Germline lookup yields CDR1 MNHEY and CDR2 SMNVEV (reference sequence). The CDR3 protein is CASSFVVGQPQHF. The CDR3 DNA follows: TGTGCCAGCAGTTTCGTCGTTGGGCAGCCCCAGCATTTT.

This clone was detected ten times or more. This CDR3 reads CASSLQGAGELFF. In DNA, the CDR3 is TGTGCCAGCTCACTACAGGGTGCCGGGGAGCTGTTTTTT. This rearrangement joins TRBV18 to TRBJ2-2; tentative D call: TRBD1 (6 bases). V lost 4 bases and J lost 6, with 9 bases in between. The CDR3 length is 13 residues. Germline loops: CDR1 KGHSH, CDR2 LQKENI.

The sample holds a few counts of this clone. The chain has TRBV7-9 and TRBJ2-5; D call uncertain. Between the trimmed V and J ends, which lost 4 bases and 5 bases, there was a span of 5 bases. This CDR3 comprises 11 residues. Germline-derived CDR1 and CDR2 are SEHNR and FQNEAQ (reference sequence). The CDR3 sequence is CASSSLETQYF. In DNA, the CDR3 is TGTGCCAGCAGCTCCCTTGAGACCCAGTACTTC.

This clone has at least ten counts. A read error is possible here, since a much larger clone lies one base away. This chain joins TRBV28 and TRBJ2-7; either TRBD1 or TRBD2 may supply D (5 bases each). Germline loops: CDR1 MDHEN, CDR2 SYDVKM. The CDR3 covers 15 residues. V lost 6 bases and J lost 2, with 17 bases in between. This chain's CDR3 is CASRSPGALPYEQYF. In DNA form, the CDR3 reads TGTGCCAGCAGATCCCCCGGGGCCTTACCCTACGAGCAGTACTTC.